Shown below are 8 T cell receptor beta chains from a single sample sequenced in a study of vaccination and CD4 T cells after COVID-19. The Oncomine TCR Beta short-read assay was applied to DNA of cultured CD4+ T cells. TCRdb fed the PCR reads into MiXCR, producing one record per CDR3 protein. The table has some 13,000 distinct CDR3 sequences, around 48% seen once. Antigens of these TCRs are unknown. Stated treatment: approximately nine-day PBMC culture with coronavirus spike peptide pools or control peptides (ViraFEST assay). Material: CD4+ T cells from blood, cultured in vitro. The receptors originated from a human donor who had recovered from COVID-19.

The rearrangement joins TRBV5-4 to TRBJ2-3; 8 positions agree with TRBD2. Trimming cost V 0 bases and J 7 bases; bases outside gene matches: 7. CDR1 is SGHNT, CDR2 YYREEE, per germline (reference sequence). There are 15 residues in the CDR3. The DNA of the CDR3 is TGTGCCAGCAGCTTGGCCGGGGGGGGGGAAAATACGCAGTATTTT. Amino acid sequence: CASSLAGGGENTQYF. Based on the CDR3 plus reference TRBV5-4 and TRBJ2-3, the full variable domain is ETGVTQSPTHLIKTRGQQVTLRCSSQSGHNTVSWYQQALGQGPQFIFQYYREEENGRGNFPPRFSGLQFPNYSSELNVNALELDDSALYLCASSLAGGGENTQYFGPGTRLTVL.

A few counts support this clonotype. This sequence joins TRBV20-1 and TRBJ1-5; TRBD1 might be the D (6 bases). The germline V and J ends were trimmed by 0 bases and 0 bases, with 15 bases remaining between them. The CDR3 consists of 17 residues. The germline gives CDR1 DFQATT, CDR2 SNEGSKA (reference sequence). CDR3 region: CSARDGSRTVSNQPQHF. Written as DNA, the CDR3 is TGCAGTGCTAGAGATGGGTCCAGGACAGTTAGCAATCAGCCCCAGCATTTT.

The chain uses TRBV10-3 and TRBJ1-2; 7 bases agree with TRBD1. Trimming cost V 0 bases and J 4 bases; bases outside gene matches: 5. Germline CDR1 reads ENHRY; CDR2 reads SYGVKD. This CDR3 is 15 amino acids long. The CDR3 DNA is TGTGCCATCAGTGAGTCCGACAGGGAAACCTATGGCTACACCTTC. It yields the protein CAISESDRETYGYTF.

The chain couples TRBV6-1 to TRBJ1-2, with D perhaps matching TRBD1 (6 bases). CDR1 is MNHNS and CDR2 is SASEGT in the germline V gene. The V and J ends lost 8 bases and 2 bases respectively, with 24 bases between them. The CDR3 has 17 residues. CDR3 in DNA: TGTGCCAGCCGCTTCCCCGGGACAAATGTATCCAACTATGGCTACACCTTC. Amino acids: CASRFPGTNVSNYGYTF.

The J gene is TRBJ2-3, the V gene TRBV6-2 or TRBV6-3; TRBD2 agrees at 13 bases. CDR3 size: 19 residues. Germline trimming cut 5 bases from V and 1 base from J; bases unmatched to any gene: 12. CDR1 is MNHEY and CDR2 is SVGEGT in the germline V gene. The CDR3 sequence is CASSPGTSGARRRTDTQYF. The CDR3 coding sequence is TGTGCCAGCAGTCCCGGGACTAGCGGGGCCCGCCGCCGCACAGATACGCAGTATTTT.

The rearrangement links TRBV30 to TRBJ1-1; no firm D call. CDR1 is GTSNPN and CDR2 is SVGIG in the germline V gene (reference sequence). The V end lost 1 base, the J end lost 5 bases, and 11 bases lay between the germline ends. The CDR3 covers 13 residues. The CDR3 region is CAWSGAPGTEAFF. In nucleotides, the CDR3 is TGTGCCTGGAGTGGGGCGCCGGGAACTGAAGCTTTCTTT.

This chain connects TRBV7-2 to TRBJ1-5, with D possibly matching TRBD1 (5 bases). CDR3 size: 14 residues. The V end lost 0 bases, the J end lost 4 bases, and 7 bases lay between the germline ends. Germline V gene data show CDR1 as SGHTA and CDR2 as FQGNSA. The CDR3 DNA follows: TGTGCCAGCAGCTTAGCGGGGGGGAATCAGCCCCAGCATTTT. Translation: CASSLAGGNQPQHF.

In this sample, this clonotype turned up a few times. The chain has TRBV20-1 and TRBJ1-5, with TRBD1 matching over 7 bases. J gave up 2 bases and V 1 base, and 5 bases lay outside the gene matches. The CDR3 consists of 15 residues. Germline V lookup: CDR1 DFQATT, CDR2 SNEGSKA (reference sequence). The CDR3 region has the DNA TGCAGTGCTAGAGTTGCAACAGGGGGCAATCAGCCCCAGCATTTT. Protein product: CSARVATGGNQPQHF.